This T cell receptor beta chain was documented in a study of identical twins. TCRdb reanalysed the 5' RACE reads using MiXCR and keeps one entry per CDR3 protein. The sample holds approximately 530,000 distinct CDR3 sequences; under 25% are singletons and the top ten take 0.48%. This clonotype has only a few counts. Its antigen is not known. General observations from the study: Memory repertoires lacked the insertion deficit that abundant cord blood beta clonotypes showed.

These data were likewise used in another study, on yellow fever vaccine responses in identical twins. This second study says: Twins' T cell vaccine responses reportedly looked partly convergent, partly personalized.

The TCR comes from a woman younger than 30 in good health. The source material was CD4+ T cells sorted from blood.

CDR3 in DNA: TGTGCCAGCAGCTTAGTACGCGGGCCCCCCTACAATGAGCAGTTCTTC. This codes for CASSLVRGPPYNEQFF. The chain carries TRBV11-2 and TRBJ2-1; tentative D call: TRBD2 (5 bases). CDR1 is SGHAT, CDR2 FQNNGV, per germline. This CDR3 has 16 amino acids. V lost 1 base and J 2 bases, leaving 12 bases between the germline ends.